A selection of T cell receptor beta chains follows, all from one sample in a study of T cell repertoires in cytomegalovirus infection. Using its own MiXCR run on the reads, TCRdb lists one record per CDR3 protein. This sample yields roughly 760,000 distinct CDR3 sequences, of which roughly a third are seen a single time; around 2.6% belongs to the top ten. Sequenced material: PBMCs. These receptors were taken from a human donor in good health (CMV status not recorded). Some clones in this sample may be carry-over from other donors' samples. Both conserved end residues are part of each CDR3. A D gene is named only where the DNA matches it firmly. A row's size may be missing; if present it is once, few, many or a size class.

cdr3_nt cdr3_aa d_call v_call clone_size j_call
TGTGCCAGCAGTCCCTCGAGGACGGGCACTGAAGCTTTCTTT CASSPSRTGTEAFF NA TRBV12-3/TRBV12-4 few TRBJ1-1
TGTGCCAGCAGCTTGAGCGGATGGGAATACGAGCAGTACTTC CASSLSGWEYEQYF NA TRBV7-8 many TRBJ2-7
TGTGCCAGCAGTTTAACAGCACTGAACACTGAAGCTTTCTTT CASSLTALNTEAFF NA TRBV28 NA TRBJ1-1
TGTGCCAGCAGCTTAGCGCCCGAAGGGCCTGAGTACTTC CASSLAPEGPEYF NA TRBV7-6 few TRBJ2-5
TGTGCCAGCAGCTTAGGGGACAGGGAAATGGCCACTGAAGCTTTCTTT CASSLGDREMATEAFF TRBD1 TRBV7-8 few TRBJ1-1
TGCAGCGTTGAAGATCCTACACTGTATTTT CSVEDPTLYF NA TRBV29-1 NA TRBJ2-3
TGCAGCGTTGTTCTGACTAGCGGGGGCCACGAGCAGTACTTC CSVVLTSGGHEQYF TRBD2 TRBV29-1 NA TRBJ2-7
TGCAGTGCTATCAGGGGTGGGAAGGATACGCAGTATTTT CSAIRGGKDTQYF NA TRBV20-1 NA TRBJ2-3
TGTGCCAGTAGTCCCGGGACCGGGGTCTTAGAGCAGTTCTTC CASSPGTGVLEQFF NA TRBV19 NA TRBJ2-1
TGTGCCAGCAACCCAGGGGTGTCCAAAAACATTCAGTACTTC CASNPGVSKNIQYF NA TRBV7-2 many TRBJ2-4
TGTGCCAGCACCCAACTAGGCGGGGAGGGGGCTTTCTTT CASTQLGGEGAFF NA TRBV11-2 NA TRBJ1-1
TGTGCCAGTTCCCCCCCGGGCACTGAAGCTTTCTTT CASSPPGTEAFF NA TRBV19 NA TRBJ1-1
TGTGCCAGCAGAGAGGCAGGGAGCTCCTACGAGCAGTACTTC CASREAGSSYEQYF NA TRBV28 few TRBJ2-7
TGCAGTGCTGCAAAGGGGAGTAATGAGCAGTTCTTC CSAAKGSNEQFF NA TRBV20-1 few TRBJ2-1
TGCAGCGTTTCCTTTGTTGGTTACGAGCAGTACTTC CSVSFVGYEQYF NA TRBV29-1 NA TRBJ2-7
TGTGCCATTCCGAGAGCCAGGGGGCGGTCTGGAAACACCATATATTTT CAIPRARGRSGNTIYF TRBD1 TRBV2 NA TRBJ1-3
TGTGCCAGCAGCCCCGACAGGGTTGGAAACACCATATATTTT CASSPDRVGNTIYF TRBD1 TRBV7-2 many TRBJ1-3
TGTGCCAGCAGCTTAAACTATTTGGGGAATGAGCAGTTCTTC CASSLNYLGNEQFF NA TRBV7-8 NA TRBJ2-1
TGTGCCTGGAGTCCAGCCGGGACAGTTGGGCAGTTCTTC CAWSPAGTVGQFF TRBD1 TRBV30 NA TRBJ2-1
TGTGCCAGCAGCTTACGTGGGGCGAGCTCCTACAATGAGCAGTTCTTC CASSLRGASSYNEQFF NA TRBV7-2 NA TRBJ2-1
TGTGCCAGCAGCTTGGTGGTCCAGGGGGCGCGGACTAATGAAAAACTGTTTTTT CASSLVVQGARTNEKLFF TRBD1 TRBV7-2 few TRBJ1-4
TGTGCCACCACCGGAGGGTTCGCAGATACGCAGTATTTT CATTGGFADTQYF NA TRBV24-1 NA TRBJ2-3
TGTGCCAGCAGGAGTGGCGGGGAGCTGTTTTTT CASRSGGELFF NA TRBV12-3/TRBV12-4 few TRBJ2-2
TGTGCCAGCAGTCTACCCCCTGACAGGGCACAGCCCCAGCATTTT CASSLPPDRAQPQHF TRBD1 TRBV28 NA TRBJ1-5
TGCAGTGCTAGAACTAGACGGGAGAACACCGGGGAGCTGTTTTTT CSARTRRENTGELFF NA TRBV20-1 few TRBJ2-2
TGTGCCAGTAGTGCGATGTCCCTGGGACAGGGGCGGAACACCTTC CASSAMSLGQGRNTF TRBD1 TRBV19 few TRBJ1-2
TGTGCCAGTACCCCCCGGTGGGGCCGGAACACTGAAGCTTTCTTT CASTPRWGRNTEAFF NA TRBV19 few TRBJ1-1
TGTGCCAGCATTTTTGAGGAGCGGGGCCCAAAGGAGACCCAGTACTTC CASIFEERGPKETQYF TRBD2 TRBV28 NA TRBJ2-5
TGCGCCAGCAGCCAAGAAACGGACAGTGTCGCCTACGAGCAGTACTTC CASSQETDSVAYEQYF NA TRBV4-1 NA TRBJ2-7
TGTGCCAGCAGCACCGGGACAGGTTCTGGGGATACGCAGTATTTT CASSTGTGSGDTQYF TRBD1 TRBV5-6 NA TRBJ2-3
TGTGCCAGCAGCCAAGACAGGATTTTGGTTGGCTACACCTTC CASSQDRILVGYTF NA TRBV3-1 NA TRBJ1-2
TGTGCCAGCAGCCCCCTGGGGGTCGCTGAAGCTTTCTTT CASSPLGVAEAFF NA TRBV27 NA TRBJ1-1
TGTGCCAGCAGCCAAATCAGACAGGCGAACACTGAAGCTTTCTTT CASSQIRQANTEAFF NA TRBV12-3/TRBV12-4 NA TRBJ1-1
TGTGCCAGCAGCTTTAAGGGACTAGCGGGAGAGTATTCCGGGGAGCTGTTTTTT CASSFKGLAGEYSGELFF TRBD2 TRBV7-2 few TRBJ2-2
TGTGCCAGCAGCCCCAGGGCTAGGGAGCTGTTTTTT CASSPRARELFF NA TRBV3-1 few TRBJ2-2
TGTGCCAGCAGCCCCCACAGGGTCTACACCATATATTTT CASSPHRVYTIYF NA TRBV7-9 few TRBJ1-3
TGTGCCAGCCTTAGGACTAGGCGGGCCCCAGATACGCAGTATTTT CASLRTRRAPDTQYF TRBD2 TRBV6-6 few TRBJ2-3
TGTGCCAGCAGACTTGCCGGTGGGTCCTACGAGCAGTACTTC CASRLAGGSYEQYF NA TRBV7-2 many TRBJ2-7
TGTGCCAGCAGTTACCCGTTCCCCGGGACAGGATACTACGAGCAGTACTTC CASSYPFPGTGYYEQYF TRBD1 TRBV6-8 NA TRBJ2-7
TGTGCCAGCAGTTTAGCGGGGACTAGCGGAATCGGGCAGTACTTC CASSLAGTSGIGQYF TRBD2 TRBV12-3/TRBV12-4 many TRBJ2-7
TGTGCCAGCGCAAGACAGGGTGCGAACACTGAAGCTTTCTTT CASARQGANTEAFF TRBD1 TRBV25-1 few TRBJ1-1
TGTGCCAGCAGTTTCCCCGGGGTTCAAGAGACCCAGTACTTC CASSFPGVQETQYF NA TRBV28 few TRBJ2-5
TGTGCCAGCAGCGTCAGTCCGGGAGGGTTTAGTGAAAAACTGTTTTTT CASSVSPGGFSEKLFF NA TRBV7-9 many TRBJ1-4
TGTGCCAGCAGATATAACTATGGCTACACCTTC CASRYNYGYTF NA TRBV28 NA TRBJ1-2
TGTGCCAGCAGCTTAAACCCCACAGATACGCAGTATTTT CASSLNPTDTQYF NA TRBV7-2 many TRBJ2-3
TGCGCCAGCAGCTTCCACAAAGGACAGAACAATGAGCAGTTCTTC CASSFHKGQNNEQFF NA TRBV5-1 few TRBJ2-1
TGTGCCAGCAGTCCGGTTACTCGAAGAAATTCACCCCTCCACTTT CASSPVTRRNSPLHF NA TRBV28 NA TRBJ1-6
TGTGCCAGCAGCGGGGGGCAGGGTAGATCTGAAGCTTTCTTT CASSGGQGRSEAFF NA TRBV7-3 few TRBJ1-1
TGTGCCAGCAGCCAAGACTCCCCCGGACTCTTGCTAGACAATGAGCAGTTCTTC CASSQDSPGLLLDNEQFF NA TRBV4-2 NA TRBJ2-1
TGTGCCAGCAGTCCCCTTAACTCGGGTCCGGGGGACACTGAAGCTTTCTTT CASSPLNSGPGDTEAFF NA TRBV28 NA TRBJ1-1
TGTGCCAGCAGCTTAGAGGTTGTCGGTAGTCCCTACAATGAGCAGTTCTTC CASSLEVVGSPYNEQFF NA TRBV7-8 NA TRBJ2-1
TGCGCCAGCAGAGAATCCGGGGGAGTGGGCTACGAGCAGTACTTC CASRESGGVGYEQYF NA TRBV10-2 NA TRBJ2-7
TGTGCCAGCAGTTACTCCCTTCGACAGAGACTTATGAACACTGAAGCTTTCTTT CASSYSLRQRLMNTEAFF NA TRBV6-5 NA TRBJ1-1
TGTGCCAGCAGCCGTTCGGGGACAGGAATCTCCTACGAGCAGTACTTC CASSRSGTGISYEQYF TRBD1 TRBV27 NA TRBJ2-7
TGCAGTGCCTCGGCGGGGCCCGAGCAGTACTTC CSASAGPEQYF NA TRBV20-1 few TRBJ2-7
TGTGCCAGCAGTGAAATGGAGCGGGGGGCGGTTGAGCAGTTCTTC CASSEMERGAVEQFF TRBD2 TRBV2 NA TRBJ2-1
TGTGCCAGCAGTCCCCGGACAGGGGAAAGGACAAAGGGCTACACCTTC CASSPRTGERTKGYTF TRBD1 TRBV28 few TRBJ1-2
TGTGCCAGCAGGGGTCGGGGGGGTAGTGGCTACACCTTC CASRGRGGSGYTF NA TRBV28 few TRBJ1-2
TGTGCCAGCAGCCAACTACCGGGACAGGGTTACGAGCAGTACTTC CASSQLPGQGYEQYF TRBD1 TRBV4-2 few TRBJ2-7
TGTGCCAGTAGTATCACTAGCGTGGCAGATACGCAGTATTTT CASSITSVADTQYF TRBD2 TRBV19 few TRBJ2-3